This T cell receptor (beta chain) was profiled in a study of T cell clonotyping in hematopoietic cell transplantation. Background on the study: Recipient samples before transplant were obtained post-cytoreduction.

Study-level results: After transplant, recipient diversity fell while pathologically expanded clonotypes grew through day 180. Higher Inverse Simpson Index values in graft donor and pretransplant recipient predicted broader posttransplant TCR diversity.

As regards this clone: Its antigen is unidentified.

Germline V gene lookup returns CDR1 SGDLS and CDR2 YYNGEE. The CDR3 runs to 14 residues. The trim removed 3 bases at V and 7 bases at J, leaving 7 bases unmatched. Time point described: recipient sample about 28 days before transplant, after cytoreduction. The assay was immunoSEQ multiplex PCR, and TCRdb's table has in-frame clones only and misses some. This table has some 30,000 clones, roughly 80% appearing once. The rearrangement uses TRBV9 and TRBJ1-1, with 9 bases that match TRBD1. Sequencing was performed on peripheral blood mononuclear cells, taken before stem cell transplant. The TCR was taken from a woman in her 30s with chronic myeloid leukemia. Some clones in this sample may be carry-over from other donors' samples. The CDR3 here is CASSGGTGRDEAFF. The CDR3 DNA sequence: TGTGCCAGCAGCGGCGGGACAGGGAGAGATGAAGCTTTCTTT.